The subject of this entry is one T cell receptor (beta chain). Its antigen is not known. The sample originates from a study of cytomegalovirus exposure and HLA in healthy donors. Study at large: The early release's HLA-typed donors yielded 65 million to 85 million unique TCRs. Study-wide results and caveats: TCR beta V segments were, for the most part, productive about 87% or about 30% of the time in an earlier analysis. Analysis was carried out at a later point, and it linked a missense DCLRE1C variant to TCR beta V- and J-gene trimming.

Primers included in the PCR were 60 Vbeta and 13 Jbeta primers. Clones were read by immunoSEQ multiplex PCR, and TCRdb kept only the in-frame ones, dropping some. Of some 170,000 clones listed, around 79% are singletons. This sequence originates from a man aged 35 to 55 in good health and CMV-seropositive. The sequenced sample was PBMCs.

CDR3 sequence reads: CASSTDRGSGNTIYF. The CDR3 DNA reads as TGTGCCAGCAGTACAGACAGGGGGTCCGGAAACACCATATATTTT. The rearrangement joins TRBV27 to TRBJ1-3; 9 bases fit TRBD1. The CDR3 has 15 amino acids. The junction had 6 bases not matched to a gene; V was cut back by 5 bases and J by 4 bases. Germline V gives CDR1 MNHEY, CDR2 SMNVEV (reference sequence).